The 5 T cell receptor beta chains listed next were all sequenced from one sample in a study of blood T cells in healthy people across ages. It was with a sample-barcoded 5' primer and a J-beta primer mix that a second PCR of roughly 7 to 12 cycles was run. TCRdb independently ran MiXCR on the 5' RACE reads; one entry per CDR3 protein. This table holds about a million distinct CDR3 sequences, 35% to 45% found once. Sequencing input: blood. Every receptor here comes from a man aged 18-30 years in good health.

There are many counts of this clonotype. This chain joins TRBV10-3 and TRBJ1-2; D not resolved. The CDR3 loop spans 11 amino acids. V lost 3 bases to trimming and J lost 4 bases, with 3 bases between them. Germline V CDR1 and CDR2: ENHRY, SYGVKD. In DNA, the CDR3 is TGTGCCATCAGTGACGGCTATGGCTACACCTTC. This gives the protein CAISDGYGYTF.

The rearrangement links TRBV4-1 to TRBJ2-3, with TRBD2 matching over 11 bases. This CDR3 comprises 19 residues. CDR1 and CDR2 (germline): MGHRA, YSYEKL. J was trimmed by 4 bases and V by 4 bases; bases with no gene match: 16. The CDR3 sequence is CASSLKSSGGFGGSDTQYF. CDR3 DNA sequence: TGCGCCAGCAGCCTCAAATCTAGCGGGGGGTTCGGAGGGTCAGATACGCAGTATTTT.

The chain links TRBV6-1 to TRBJ1-3, with a possible D match to TRBD1 (5 bases). CDR3 length: 16 amino acids. Germline loops: CDR1 MNHNS, CDR2 SASEGT. V was clipped by 0 bases and J by 2 bases, with 11 bases between them. CDR3 loop: CASSEASGKTGNTIYF. CDR3 bases: TGTGCCAGCAGTGAAGCTTCAGGGAAAACTGGAAACACCATATATTTT.

This clonotype was counted a single time. The chain recombines TRBV11-2 with TRBJ1-3, with 7 bases fitting TRBD1. Germline lookup yields CDR1 SGHAT and CDR2 FQNNGV. The CDR3 extends over 14 amino acids. Unmatched junction bases numbered 7, after V lost 10 bases and J lost 1 base. The CDR3 region has the DNA TGTGCCACTACCAGGGGGTTTTCTGGAAACACCATATATTTT. Encoded protein: CATTRGFSGNTIYF.

The chain recombines TRBV20-1 with TRBJ2-3, with D unclear. The CDR3 is 14 residues long. V lost 0 bases and J lost 0, with 7 bases in between. Looked up from germline, CDR1 is DFQATT and CDR2 is SNEGSKA (reference sequence). CDR3 amino acids: CSARDWGSTDTQYF. The CDR3 nucleotides read TGCAGTGCTAGAGACTGGGGAAGCACAGATACGCAGTATTTT.